One and the same sample provided the 11 T cell receptor beta chains below, sequenced in a study of T cell changes during pregnancy in multiple sclerosis. The repertoire was sequenced with immunoSEQ multiplex PCR; TCRdb's copy has only in-frame clones and lacks some. The data show around 56,000 clones, with less than 95% seen just once and about 2.6% held by the top ten. The material sequenced was CD8+ T cells from peripheral blood mononuclear cells, taken after pregnancy. These receptors were obtained from a female donor with multiple sclerosis, enrolled in a pregnancy study.

V and J are TRBV5-5 and TRBJ1-1; TRBD1 matches 8 bases. V trimming: 4 bases; J trimming: 8 bases; junction bases outside the gene matches: 4. The germline gives CDR1 SGHKS, CDR2 YYEKEE (reference sequence). The CDR3 totals 12 residues. The CDR3 DNA reads as TGTGCCAGCAGCCCCGGACAGGGAGAAGCTTTCTTT. Protein: CASSPGQGEAFF.

CDR3 sequence: CASSQEWQGANTGELFF. For the CDR3, the DNA is TGTGCCAGCAGCCAAGAGTGGCAGGGGGCGAACACCGGGGAGCTGTTTTTT. The rearrangement uses TRBV14 and TRBJ2-2, with 7 bases identical to TRBD1. With V trimmed by 0 bases and J by 0 bases, 4 bases remained unmatched. The CDR3 is made up of 17 amino acids. Germline V lookup: CDR1 SGHDN, CDR2 FVKESK. The full variable domain, completed using reference TRBV14 and TRBJ2-2, is EAGVTQFPSHSVIEKGQTVTLRCDPISGHDNLYWYRRVMGKEIKFLLHFVKESKQDESGMPNNRFLAERTGGTYSTLKVQPAELEDSGVYFCASSQEWQGANTGELFFGEGSRLTVL.

The V gene is TRBV28, the J gene TRBJ1-5, with 9 bases identical to TRBD1. The CDR3 consists of 14 residues. Germline CDR1 reads MDHEN; CDR2 reads SYDVKM. V lost 8 bases to trimming and J lost 3 bases; unmatched junction nucleotides: 5. CDR3 in DNA: TGTGCCAGCGTTTGGACAGGGGCCAATCAGCCCCAGCATTTT. Its translation is CASVWTGANQPQHF. The full variable domain, its missing parts supplied by reference TRBV28 and TRBJ1-5, is DVKVTQSSRYLVKRTGEKVFLECVQDMDHENMFWYRQDPGLGLRLIYFSYDVKMKEKGDIPEGYSVSREKKERFSLILESASTNQTSMYLCASVWTGANQPQHFGDGTRLSIL.

This clone was recorded only once. The rearrangement links TRBV2 to TRBJ1-5; 7 nucleotides agree with TRBD1. This CDR3 region has 14 residues. From germline, CDR1 is SNHLY and CDR2 FYNNEI. The V and J ends lost 6 bases and 5 bases, in that order; junction bases with no gene match: 7. CDR3 sequence: CASSSGTADQPQHF. CDR3 bases: TGTGCCAGCAGCTCCGGGACAGCTGATCAGCCCCAGCATTTT.

V gene TRBV5-6 combines with J gene TRBJ1-1; D is ambiguous. The ends were cut back, 0 bases at V and 1 base at J, with 10 bases in the middle. The CDR3 is made up of 15 amino acids. Germline V gene lookup returns CDR1 SGHDT and CDR2 YYEEEE. The CDR3 is CASSLGPGPNTEAFF. The CDR3 DNA sequence: TGTGCCAGCAGCTTGGGCCCCGGTCCGAACACTGAAGCTTTCTTT.

The CDR3 reads CATSERPGVYEQYF. CDR3 in DNA: TGTGCCACCAGCGAGCGGCCCGGAGTTTACGAGCAGTACTTC. The chain couples TRBV15 to TRBJ2-7, with a tentative D call TRBD2 (5 bases). CDR1 and CDR2 from the germline V gene are LNHNV and YYDKDF (reference sequence). The CDR3 length is 14 residues. Trimming cost V 5 bases and J 4 bases, with 15 bases left between them.

The J gene is TRBJ2-1, the V gene TRBV7-9; 9 bases map to TRBD2. The V and J ends lost 7 bases and 3 bases, in that order; junction bases with no gene match: 13. The CDR3 length is 17 residues. Germline CDR1 reads SEHNR; CDR2 reads FQNEAQ (reference sequence). CDR3: CASNPSGASGIYNEQFF. The CDR3 DNA reads as TGTGCCAGCAATCCATCGGGGGCTAGCGGGATCTACAATGAGCAGTTCTTC.

The chain recombines TRBV28 with TRBJ1-1, with TRBD1 identical over 8 bases. Germline V lookup: CDR1 MDHEN, CDR2 SYDVKM. With V trimmed by 3 bases and J by 0 bases, 6 bases remained unmatched. The CDR3 totals 16 residues. The CDR3 region is CASSFDRGHMNTEAFF. The CDR3 nucleotides read TGTGCCAGCAGTTTCGACAGGGGTCACATGAACACTGAAGCTTTCTTT.

The J gene is TRBJ2-2, the V gene TRBV6-6; 10 nucleotides line up with TRBD2. V lost 8 bases and J lost 5; bases outside the gene matches: 2. This CDR3 has 13 residues. Germline CDR1 MNHNY, CDR2 SVGAGI (reference sequence). CDR3 DNA sequence: TGTGCCAGCGAACTAGCGGGGACCGGGGAGCTGTTTTTT. Translation gives CASELAGTGELFF.

This clone occurred once. The V call is TRBV19, the J call TRBJ2-7; TRBD2 matches at 7 bases. CDR1 LNHDA and CDR2 SQIVND come from the germline V gene (reference sequence). The CDR3 consists of 14 residues. Trimming removed 3 bases from V and 4 bases from J; junction bases left unmatched: 6. CDR3 amino acids: CASSIAGASYEQYF. CDR3 coding DNA: TGTGCCAGTAGTATCGCGGGAGCCTCGTACGAGCAGTACTTC.

The gene calls are TRBV19 and TRBJ2-1; 10 bases are a match to TRBD1. The CDR3 spans 13 residues. The germline CDR1 and CDR2 sequences are LNHDA and SQIVND (reference sequence). Trimming cost V 7 bases and J 9 bases; bases outside gene matches: 6. As DNA, the CDR3 is TGTGCCAGTACCCTGGACAGGGGGACTGAGCAGTTCTTC. Translated, it gives CASTLDRGTEQFF. Full variable domain (missing parts from reference TRBV19 and TRBJ2-1): DGGITQSPKYLFRKEGQNVTLSCEQNLNHDAMYWYRQDPGQGLRLIYYSQIVNDFQKGDIAEGYSVSREKKESFPLTVTSAQKNPTAFYLCASTLDRGTEQFFGPGTRLTVL.